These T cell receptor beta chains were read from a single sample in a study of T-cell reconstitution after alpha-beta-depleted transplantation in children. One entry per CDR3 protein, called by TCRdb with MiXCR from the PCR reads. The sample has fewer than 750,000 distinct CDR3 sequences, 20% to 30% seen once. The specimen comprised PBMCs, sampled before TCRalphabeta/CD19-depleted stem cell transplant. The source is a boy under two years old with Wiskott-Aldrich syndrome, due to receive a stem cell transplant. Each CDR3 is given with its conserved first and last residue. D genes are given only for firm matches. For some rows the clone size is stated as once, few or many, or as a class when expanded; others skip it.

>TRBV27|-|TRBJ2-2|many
TGTGCCAGCAGTTTATACAGAGACACCGGGGAGCTGTTTTTT
CASSLYRDTGELFF
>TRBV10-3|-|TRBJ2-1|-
TGTGCCATCAGTGGTAACAGTAACGGTGAGCAGTTCTTC
CAISGNSNGEQFF
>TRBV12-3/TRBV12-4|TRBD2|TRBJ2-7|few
TGTGCCACCAAGCGGGAGGGCCCTAGCGAGCAGTACTTC
CATKREGPSEQYF
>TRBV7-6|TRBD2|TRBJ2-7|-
TGTGCCAGCAGCTTAGCGCCTCCAACTAGCGGGATATCCTACGAGCAGTACTTC
CASSLAPPTSGISYEQYF
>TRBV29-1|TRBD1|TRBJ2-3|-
TGCAGCGTTGGGGATAACAGGGGGCGCCCAGATACGCAGTATTTT
CSVGDNRGRPDTQYF
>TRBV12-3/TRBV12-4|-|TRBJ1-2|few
TGTGCCAGCAGTCACGGGCCACACTATGGCTACACCTTC
CASSHGPHYGYTF
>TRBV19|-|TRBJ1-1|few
TGTGCCAGTATCCGCACGGGGCGGCGAAACACTGAAGCTTTCTTT
CASIRTGRRNTEAFF
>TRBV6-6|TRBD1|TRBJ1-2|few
TGTGCCAGCAACCAGGACAGGGAAAGTGGCTACACCTTC
CASNQDRESGYTF
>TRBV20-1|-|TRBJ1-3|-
TGCAGTGCTAGTGGGCGTTCCTCTGGAAACACCATATATTTT
CSASGRSSGNTIYF
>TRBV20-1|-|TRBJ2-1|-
TGCAGTGCTAGATCCCCTGGGGGAGGCTCCTACAATGAGCAGTTCTTC
CSARSPGGGSYNEQFF